One T cell receptor beta chain is described in this entry. A much bigger clone sits one base away, suggesting this may be a read error. CDR1 is ENHRY, CDR2 SYGVKD, per germline. The V end was cut by 4 bases, the J end by 4 bases, with 16 bases between. There are 16 residues in the CDR3. The record originates from a study of T cells in Graves' hyperthyroidism and ophthalmopathy. Diagnoses used clinical symptoms, serum thyroxine and TRAb, thyroid ultrasound and orbital computed tomography. PBMCs stemmed from over 7.5 ml fresh peripheral blood. Amplification of TCR beta CDR3 regions was performed using RNA transcripts as template. The HTBI primer set served for first-round RT-PCR of the TCR CDR3. MiXCR, applied by TCRdb to the multiplex PCR reads, yields one record per CDR3 protein. The repertoire holds about 380,000 distinct CDR3 sequences, with about 13% as singletons.

The TCR sequence derives from a man younger than 45 with Graves' hyperthyroidism that later progressed to Graves' ophthalmopathy. The source material was blood. The chain has TRBV10-3 and TRBJ2-2; D is possibly TRBD1 (6 bases). CDR3 DNA: TGTGCCATCAGTGGGATCGGGACAAGTTCCACCGGGGAGCTGTTTTTT. Its translation is CAISGIGTSSTGELFF.